Shown below are 13 T cell receptor beta chains from a single sample sequenced in a study of blood T cell repertoires in COVID-19. Clones were read by immunoSEQ multiplex PCR, and TCRdb kept only the in-frame ones, dropping some. In the table there are fewer than 450,000 clones, 88% of which are singletons. Input material: PBMCs or T cells enriched from blood (not recorded which). The source of these receptors is a young woman who had recovered from COVID-19.

The V gene is TRBV7-9, the J gene TRBJ2-1; weak D call: TRBD1 (6 bases). Between the trimmed V and J ends, which lost 1 base and 4 bases, there was a span of 11 bases. There are 15 residues in the CDR3. Germline CDR1 and CDR2: SEHNR and FQNEAQ (reference sequence). The CDR3, as DNA: TGTGCCAGCAGCTTAGTCGCAGGGGAGTACAATGAGCAGTTCTTC. It specifies CASSLVAGEYNEQFF.

V and J are TRBV30 and TRBJ1-2, with D uncertain. Germline lookup yields CDR1 GTSNPN and CDR2 SVGIG (reference sequence). The CDR3 loop spans 13 amino acids. Deletions cut 3 bases from V and 4 bases from J, with 12 bases between. The CDR3 coding sequence is TGTGCCTGGAGGGCCATTCAGATCTATGGCTACACCTTC. It specifies CAWRAIQIYGYTF.

The V and J genes are TRBV4-1 and TRBJ2-5, with 7 positions matching TRBD2. This CDR3 comprises 13 residues. Germline CDR1 MGHRA, CDR2 YSYEKL. With 5 bases clipped from V and 7 bases from J, the junction kept 7 bases outside the gene matches. CDR3: CASSVAGLGTQYF. The CDR3 region has the DNA TGCGCCAGCAGCGTAGCGGGCCTGGGGACCCAGTACTTC.

This clone was observed a single time. The rearrangement joins TRBV5-1 to TRBJ1-1; 8 nucleotides agree with TRBD1. This CDR3 spans 15 amino acids. CDR1 SGHRS and CDR2 YFSETQ come from the germline V gene. V trimming: 4 bases; J trimming: 7 bases; junction bases outside the gene matches: 12. Here the CDR3 reads CASSIGQGVANEAFF. The CDR3 bases are TGCGCCAGCAGCATAGGACAGGGTGTTGCGAATGAAGCTTTCTTT.

This rearrangement joins TRBV2 to TRBJ2-7; 9 nucleotides match TRBD1. With V trimmed by 4 bases and J by 2 bases, 0 bases remained unmatched. The germline V gene encodes CDR1 SNHLY and CDR2 FYNNEI. This CDR3 is 13 amino acids long. CDR3 DNA: TGTGCCAGCAGTGGACAGGGGGCCTACGAGCAGTACTTC. Translated, it gives CASSGQGAYEQYF.

The table lists this clone with a few counts. This sample includes further DNA sequences coding for the same CDR3. This chain joins TRBV30 and TRBJ1-5; TRBD1 is a possible D gene (5 bases). The V gene's germline CDR1 is GTSNPN and CDR2 SVGIG (reference sequence). V lost 1 base to trimming and J lost 5 bases, with 9 bases between them. The CDR3 loop spans 13 amino acids. CDR3 amino acids: CAWSARGDQPQHF. The CDR3 coding sequence is TGTGCCTGGAGTGCCCGGGGGGATCAGCCCCAGCATTTT.

This clone was detected only a few times. CDR3 protein: CASSLEPRETQYF. The CDR3 DNA is TGTGCCAGCAGCCTCGAGCCCCGCGAGACCCAGTACTTC. The chain carries TRBV7-8 and TRBJ2-5; no definite D call. With 5 bases removed from V and 5 bases from J, the gap between germline ends came to 12 bases. This CDR3 comprises 13 residues. Germline V gene data show CDR1 as SGHVS and CDR2 as FQNEAQ. Together with reference TRBV7-8 and TRBJ2-5, the CDR3 gives the full variable domain: GAGVSQSPRYKVAKRGQDVALRCDPISGHVSLFWYQQALGQGPEFLTYFQNEAQLDKSGLPSDRFFAERPEGSVSTLKIQRTQQEDSAVYLCASSLEPRETQYFGPGTRLLVL.

The genes are TRBV13 and TRBJ1-6; D uncertain. V lost 0 bases and J lost 10, with 13 bases in between. The CDR3 loop spans 15 amino acids. Germline V gene data show CDR1 as PRHDT and CDR2 as FYEKMQ (reference sequence). The CDR3 sequence: CASSLGRGYQSPLHF. CDR3 DNA: TGTGCCAGCAGCTTAGGTCGGGGATATCAATCACCCCTCCACTTT. Full variable domain (missing parts from reference TRBV13 and TRBJ1-6): AAGVIQSPRHLIKEKRETATLKCYPIPRHDTVYWYQQGPGQDPQFLISFYEKMQSDKGSIPDRFSAQQFSDYHSELNMSSLELGDSALYFCASSLGRGYQSPLHFGNGTRLTVT.

The chain joins TRBV5-1 to TRBJ1-4, with 7 positions matching TRBD1. V lost 4 bases to trimming and J lost 8 bases; unmatched junction nucleotides: 14. CDR3 size: 16 residues. The germline V gene has CDR1 SGHRS and CDR2 YFSETQ. The CDR3 DNA follows: TGCGCCAGCAGCCCATTTGTAGGGGGCGCAAGGGAAAAACTGTTTTTT. Translating it yields CASSPFVGGAREKLFF.

The J gene is TRBJ2-7, the V gene TRBV7-2; 14 nucleotides align to TRBD2. Per germline, CDR1 SGHTA and CDR2 FQGNSA. This CDR3 is built from 17 residues. J gave up 0 bases and V 5 bases, and 6 bases lay outside the gene matches. The CDR3 nucleotides read TGTGCCAGCAGCCGGGGACTAGCGGGAGTTGCCTCCTACGAGCAGTACTTC. Protein product: CASSRGLAGVASYEQYF.

The V gene is TRBV2, the J gene TRBJ2-5; TRBD1 might be the D (6 bases). The CDR3 consists of 15 residues. V was cut by 3 bases and J by 5 bases, with 16 bases left in between. Germline V gene data show CDR1 as SNHLY and CDR2 as FYNNEI. Here the CDR3 reads CASSDGQGLQETQYF. For the CDR3, the DNA is TGTGCCAGCAGTGACGGTCAGGGGTTGCAGGAGACCCAGTACTTC.

The chain has TRBV27 and TRBJ2-6; D remains ambiguous. Germline V gene lookup returns CDR1 MNHEY and CDR2 SMNVEV (reference sequence). Between the trimmed V and J ends, which lost 4 bases and 9 bases, there was a span of 10 bases. CDR3 length: 13 amino acids. The CDR3 DNA reads as TGTGCCAGCAGTTCCGGGTCCCGCAACGTCCTGACTTTC. Protein product: CASSSGSRNVLTF.

This rearrangement joins TRBV11-2 to TRBJ2-3; 8 nucleotides line up with TRBD2. The CDR3 totals 16 residues. Germline CDR1 SGHAT, CDR2 FQNNGV. V dropped 4 bases and J dropped 0; count of bases not matched to a gene: 6. The CDR3 protein is CASSSEAGASTDTQYF. The CDR3 nucleotides read TGTGCCAGCAGCTCAGAAGCGGGGGCGAGCACAGATACGCAGTATTTT.